The clone carrying this TCR beta chain turned up a few times. The antigen remains unidentified. The PCR used 60 Vbeta and 13 Jbeta primers. Measured with immunoSEQ multiplex PCR; TCRdb has only the in-frame clones, and not every one. The sample has around 190,000 clones, 70% to 75% seen once. This record comes from a study of cytomegalovirus exposure and HLA in healthy donors. This CDR3 is 14 amino acids long. CDR1 and CDR2 from the germline V gene are MDHEN and SYDVKM. V lost 3 bases and J lost 0, with 8 bases in between. Whole-study results and caveats: Later analysis found that TCR beta chains associated with HLA were more clonally expanded than other, equally common chains.

The TCR was taken from a man under 40 in good health and CMV-seropositive. The chain uses TRBV28 and TRBJ1-2; D is possibly TRBD1 (5 bases). The sample taken for sequencing was PBMCs. CDR3 sequence: CASSLTATNYGYTF. DNA of the CDR3: TGTGCCAGCAGTTTGACAGCCACTAACTATGGCTACACCTTC.